This TCR beta chain derives from a study of T cell responses to AZD1222 COVID-19 vaccine. Study-wide points: Reports indicate that nearly half of spike-specific TCRs are directed at unmutated variant regions. Seropositivity was recorded at baseline in only six AZD1222 recipients. Across spike, vaccine-associated CD4 TCRs were found, dominant at 160-218 and 743-854. The donors showed a predominance of white British ancestry and of females, with possible underestimation of clonal diversity.

Some clones are missing from TCRdb's copy, which holds only in-frame ones; the method was immunoSEQ multiplex PCR. The sample holds over 100,000 clones; around 90% are singletons and the top ten take around 5.9%. Note on this clone: What it recognizes is unknown.

The V segment lost 6 bases and the J segment 7 bases; nucleotides outside the gene matches: 9. This CDR3 is 13 amino acids long. The receptor was derived from an adult in good health. V usage is TRBV12-3 or TRBV12-4 and J usage is TRBJ2-7; TRBD2 agrees at 7 bases. Source: peripheral blood, taken on day 0 of AZD1222 vaccination. The chain's CDR3 is CASSLTSAGEQYF. The CDR3 nucleotides are TGTGCCAGCAGCCTAACTAGCGCGGGGGAGCAGTACTTC.